The sequence of this TCR beta chain was determined in a study of early T cells in non-severe SARS-CoV-2 infection. This clonotype was detected ten times or more. The target antigen is unknown. TCRdb recomputed calls from the 5' RACE reads with MiXCR, one row per CDR3 protein. The sample holds roughly 26,000 distinct CDR3 sequences, 4.5% to 6% seen once. Findings of the study overall: Private and CD4 specificities were missed by VDJdb matching, which favored anti-spike CD8 responses.

The CDR3 is 15 residues long. CDR1 and CDR2 (germline): SGHTA, FQGTGA. V gave up 2 bases and J gave up 0 bases, with 11 bases separating them. The sequencing input was whole blood. The clonotype was recovered from an adult who was a healthcare worker with PCR-confirmed SARS-CoV-2 infection or an uninfected control (not recorded which). V is TRBV7-3 and J is TRBJ2-7; D may be TRBD1 (5 bases). The CDR3 spells CASSLGPGNSYEQYF. In DNA form, the CDR3 reads TGTGCCAGCAGCTTAGGTCCAGGGAACTCCTACGAGCAGTACTTC. The full variable domain, with the rest looked up from reference TRBV7-3 and TRBJ2-7, is GAGVSQTPSNKVTEKGKYVELRCDPISGHTALYWYRQSLGQGPEFLIYFQGTGAADDSGLPNDRFFAVRPEGSVSTLKIQRTERGDSAVYLCASSLGPGNSYEQYFGPGTRLTVT.